This record covers a single TCR beta chain. This entry comes from a study of blood T cell repertoires in COVID-19. Per the authors' pipeline: Amplification of reference gene primers was used by the study to estimate nucleated cell counts. Some clones are missing from TCRdb's copy, which holds only in-frame ones; the method was immunoSEQ multiplex PCR. D and trimming come from the DNA, and the V and J calls and clone size come from that table. The sample holds around 110,000 clones, approximately 90% seen once. Trimming left V 4 bases short and J 0 bases short, with 18 bases between. The CDR3 loop spans 16 amino acids. CDR1 is SQVTM and CDR2 is ANQGSEA in the germline V gene.

The sample consisted of peripheral blood. The clonotype originates from a human donor with active COVID-19. The donor label of this sample is uncertain. The genes are TRBV29-1 and TRBJ1-1; D remains unclear. The CDR3 spells CSVAGFGSRLNTEAFF. The CDR3 DNA reads TGCAGCGTTGCGGGGTTCGGTAGCAGGTTGAACACTGAAGCTTTCTTT. The variable domain in full, with the rest retrieved from reference TRBV29-1 and TRBJ1-1, is SAVISQKPSRDICQRGTSLTIQCQVDSQVTMMFWYRQQPGQSLTLIATANQGSEATYESGFVIDKFPISRPNLTFSTLTVSNMSPEDSSIYLCSVAGFGSRLNTEAFFGQGTRLTVV.